The clone carrying this T cell receptor (beta chain) was seen only a few times. The antigen remains undetermined. The data originate from a study of T-cell reconstitution after alpha-beta-depleted transplantation in children. Overall study findings and caveats: The study reportedly traced alpha-beta T cells about two months after transplant to several hundred expanded graft clones. A year post-transplant, T-cell counts and diversity derived mostly from newly produced T cells. Diversity of TCRbeta at day 60 was high in some patients, arising from surviving recipient T cells and thymic progenitors.

A library of TCRbeta sequences, prepared with unique molecular identifiers, was generated. Via MiXCR, TCRdb re-called the PCR reads, giving one row per CDR3 protein. The table lists approximately 1,000,000 distinct CDR3 sequences, about 30% of them singletons. The CDR3 covers 11 residues. V lost 5 bases, J lost 6 bases, and 7 bases lay in between. The specimen comprised PBMCs, mostly from graft donor cells, sampled 360 days after TCRalphabeta/CD19-depleted stem cell transplant. The V and J genes are TRBV12-3 or TRBV12-4 and TRBJ1-1; no clear D. This TCR derives from a boy under two years old who had a stem cell transplant for SCID, so the T cells may come from the graft donor. The CDR3 sequence: CASSPGSEAFF. In nucleotides, the CDR3 is TGTGCCAGCAGTCCGGGATCTGAAGCTTTCTTT.